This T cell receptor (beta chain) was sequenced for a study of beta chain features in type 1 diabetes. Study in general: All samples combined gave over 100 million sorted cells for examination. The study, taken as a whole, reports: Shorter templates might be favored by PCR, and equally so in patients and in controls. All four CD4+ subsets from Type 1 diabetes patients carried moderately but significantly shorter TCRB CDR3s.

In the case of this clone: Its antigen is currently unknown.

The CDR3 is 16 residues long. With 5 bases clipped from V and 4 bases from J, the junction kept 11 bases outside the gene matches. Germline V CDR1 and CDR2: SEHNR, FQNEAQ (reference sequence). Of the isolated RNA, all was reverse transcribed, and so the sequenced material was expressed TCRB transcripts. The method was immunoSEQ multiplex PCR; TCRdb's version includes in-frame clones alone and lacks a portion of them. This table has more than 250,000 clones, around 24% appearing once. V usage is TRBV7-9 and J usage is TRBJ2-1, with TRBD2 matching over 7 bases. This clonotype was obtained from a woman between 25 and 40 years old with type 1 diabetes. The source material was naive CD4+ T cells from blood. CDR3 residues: CASSPPLGREYNEQFF. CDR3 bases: TGTGCCAGCAGCCCACCCTTGGGGAGGGAATACAATGAGCAGTTCTTC.